Listed below are T cell receptor beta chains from one sample, sequenced in a study of control samples from healthy donors and cancer patients. Data came from immunoSEQ multiplex PCR; TCRdb stores just in-frame clones and leaves some out. Of about 78,000 clones listed, around 90% are singletons. The sequencing input was blood. Every receptor here comes from a woman aged 55-69 years in good health. Each CDR3 is given with its conserved first and last residue. Fields, in order: CDR3 protein, CDR3 DNA, clone size, D gene, J gene, V gene. A D gene is named only where the DNA matches it firmly. Only part of the rows carry a size: once, few, many, or a class if the clone is expanded.

CAISDQGSGRYNEQFF,TGTGCCATCAGTGACCAAGGTAGCGGGAGGTACAATGAGCAGTTCTTC,-,TRBD2,TRBJ2-1,TRBV10-3
CASSRGRSNIQYF,TGTGCCAGCAGTAGGGGGAGGTCAAACATTCAGTACTTC,-,-,TRBJ2-4,TRBV28
CASRPGTPTNEQFF,TGCGCCAGCAGGCCGGGAACCCCTACCAATGAGCAGTTCTTC,-,-,TRBJ2-1,TRBV5-1
CSARTGTQAFF,TGCAGTGCTAGAACCGGGACCCAAGCTTTCTTT,-,-,TRBJ1-1,TRBV20-1
CASRQGVSFGYTF,TGTGCCAGCAGGCAGGGGGTGAGCTTTGGCTACACCTTC,-,TRBD1,TRBJ1-2,TRBV14
CASSQVLGAGGSNTIYF,TGCGCCAGCAGCCAAGTTCTCGGGGCAGGGGGTTCGAACACCATATATTTT,-,TRBD1,TRBJ1-3,TRBV4-3
CASSESGEITEAFF,TGCGCCAGCAGTGAGTCGGGGGAGATCACTGAAGCTTTCTTT,-,-,TRBJ1-1,TRBV10-1
CASSLFAGTYEQYF,TGTGCCAGCAGTTTATTCGCAGGGACCTACGAGCAGTACTTC,once,-,TRBJ2-7,TRBV28
CASSGGTGGTDTQYF,TGTGCCAGTAGTGGAGGGACAGGGGGCACAGATACGCAGTATTTT,-,TRBD1,TRBJ2-3,TRBV19
CASSLVGHLNTEAFF,TGCGCCAGCAGCTTGGTTGGACATCTGAACACTGAAGCTTTCTTT,-,-,TRBJ1-1,TRBV5-1
CAWIRGGYYGYTF,TGTGCCTGGATCAGGGGCGGGTACTATGGCTACACCTTC,-,-,TRBJ1-2,TRBV30